This T cell receptor beta chain originates from a study of T-cell reconstitution after alpha-beta-depleted transplantation in children. Many counts were recorded for this clonotype. The CDR3 spans 19 residues. CDR1 is MNHEY, CDR2 SVGAGI, per germline. The J segment lost 3 bases and the V segment lost 3 bases, leaving 9 bases of the junction unmatched. A TCRbeta library incorporating unique molecular identifiers was prepared. TCRdb reprocessed the PCR reads via MiXCR and lists one record per CDR3 protein. Of fewer than 200,000 distinct CDR3 sequences listed, roughly 6.8% are singletons. The receptor was isolated from a human donor who donated a stem cell graft to a child with Wiskott-Aldrich syndrome. Specimen: PBMCs from the stem cell graft donor, collected from the stem cell graft. The chain links TRBV6-5 to TRBJ2-6; 12 nucleotides agree with TRBD1. The CDR3 coding sequence is TGTGCCAGCAGTTATGGACCGGGACAGGGGGCGCTTGGGGCCAACGTCCTGACTTTC. It encodes CASSYGPGQGALGANVLTF.